Listed below are T cell receptor beta chains from one sample, sequenced in a study of blood T cell repertoires in COVID-19. TCRdb's table, derived via immunoSEQ multiplex PCR, lists solely in-frame clones and lacks some. The sample records approximately 70,000 clones, more than 60% being singletons. The sample consisted of peripheral blood. The receptors stem from a woman aged 50 to 60 with acute or convalescent COVID-19. The CDR3 runs from the conserved cysteine through the conserved F or W.

TRBJ1-2 TRBV30 CAWSANRGHDRRSGYTF
TRBJ2-1 TRBV15 CATSDQGGLYNEQFF
TRBJ2-5 TRBV7-8 CASSLRGTETQYF
TRBJ2-3 TRBV10-3 CAIIADPGQGADTQYF
TRBJ1-1 TRBV6-5 CASSYSSGFKREAFF
TRBJ1-6 TRBV6-1 CASSEGQGYSPLHF
TRBJ1-2 TRBV10-3 CAISESGAAAGGYTF
TRBJ1-1 TRBV18 CASSPGAGGGEYEAFF
TRBJ2-3 TRBV7-2 CASSFSKTDTQYF
TRBJ1-3 TRBV7-2 CASSFRGGNTIYF
TRBJ2-2 TRBV7-2 CASSLVRGRAAGELFF
TRBJ1-2 TRBV3-1/TRBV3-2 CASSPGGGDYGYTF
TRBJ1-5 TRBV30 CAWSRGVSNQPQHF
TRBJ2-1 TRBV28 CASKGELAGAVSSYNEQFF
TRBJ2-2 TRBV7-2 CASSVTSDRGGTGELFF
TRBJ1-2 TRBV5-1 CASSLIWTGRDDNYGYTF
TRBJ2-6 TRBV4-3 CASSQEASRGQGSGANVLTF
TRBJ2-7 TRBV7-2 CASSSDRGIYEQYF
TRBJ1-6 TRBV2 CASSAQGERGSPLHF
TRBJ2-2 TRBV11-2 CASSLLGLAGPRDTGELFF
TRBJ1-2 TRBV18 CASSPDSIYGYTF
TRBJ2-3 TRBV29-1 CSAPGQGATDTQYF
TRBJ2-2 TRBV7-3 CASSSLNTGELFF
TRBJ2-4 TRBV4-1 CASSQRTGDQNIQYF
TRBJ2-7 TRBV5-1 CASSREDRNFYEQYF
TRBJ1-2 TRBV7-2 CASSPGQGYGYTF
TRBJ2-5 TRBV6-5 CASSGSGRGETQYF
TRBJ2-1 TRBV7-9 CASSLDGRLGLVHNEQFF
TRBJ2-2 TRBV29-1 CSVSSMETSGQIRYANTGELFF
TRBJ1-5 TRBV4-2 CASSQNLRGSGNQPQHF
TRBJ1-3 TRBV13 CASSLYGGSYSSGNTIYF
TRBJ1-2 TRBV2 CASSDRVIYGYTF
TRBJ1-3 TRBV19 CASRPGHLSGNTIYF
TRBJ2-7 TRBV23-1 CASSQSSGPPSYEQYF
TRBJ2-5 TRBV19 CASSITRGETQYF
TRBJ1-1 TRBV10-3 CAISDRNTEAFF
TRBJ1-5 TRBV30 CAWSVPGRSNQPQHF
TRBJ2-1 TRBV10-3 CASRTGAYNEQFF
TRBJ1-1 TRBV7-3 CASSSRQGGEAFF
TRBJ2-1 TRBV9 CASSGTGSYNEQFF
TRBJ1-4 TRBV4-1 CASSQVEGVGTNEKLFF
TRBJ2-5 TRBV7-2 CASSLFGDQETQYF
TRBJ2-2 TRBV5-4 CASSLTRTGIETGELFF
TRBJ2-3 TRBV18 CASSLVGGSTDTQYF
TRBJ1-1 TRBV3-1/TRBV3-2 CASSLGQHEAFF